The 6 T cell receptor beta chains below all came from one sample that was sequenced in a study of blood T cell repertoires in COVID-19 (dated by TCRdb to between 2020 and 2021). The library was obtained by the immunoSEQ multiplex PCR assay. The immuneACCESS repertoire file appears here via TCRdb, limited to in-frame rearrangements. These files lack a portion of the clones; in checked studies, under half of the deficit traces to unresolved V genes, and the cause of the others is not known. This sample gives more than 110,000 clones in total; 70% to 80% of them show up just once. The ten top clones hold 3.5% to 5% of the sample. Sequenced sample: peripheral blood. The receptors come from a woman older than 75 with active or convalescent COVID-19.

The V gene is TRBV5-4, the J gene TRBJ2-5; the match to TRBD2 covers 7 bases. With V trimmed by 1 base and J by 3 bases, 6 bases remained unmatched. CDR1 and CDR2 (germline): SGHNT, YYREEE (reference sequence). The length of the CDR3 is 15 residues. CDR3 nucleotide sequence: TGTGCCAGCAGCTTGAGGGCAGGGAGGGAAGAGACCCAGTACTTC. Translating gives CASSLRAGREETQYF.

V usage is TRBV10-1 and J usage is TRBJ1-2, with 8 bases matching TRBD1. After removal of 2 bases from V and 8 bases from J, the junction contained 7 bases not matched to a gene. This CDR3 has 14 residues. Germline lookup yields CDR1 WNHNN and CDR2 SYGVQD (reference sequence). The CDR3 sequence: CASSERFRGRGYTF. The CDR3 DNA sequence: TGCGCCAGCAGTGAGCGGTTCAGGGGGCGAGGCTACACCTTC.

The chain couples TRBV28 to TRBJ1-2, with D tentatively TRBD1 (5 bases). The CDR3 has 13 residues. CDR1 MDHEN and CDR2 SYDVKM come from the germline V gene. Deletions cut 5 bases from V and 8 bases from J, with 15 bases between. The CDR3, as DNA: TGTGCCAGCAGTCCAACGGGGGTACGGGGCTACACCTTC. Residues: CASSPTGVRGYTF.

The chain uses TRBV19 and TRBJ1-2; 7 nucleotides match TRBD1. CDR1 and CDR2 from the germline V gene are LNHDA and SQIVND (reference sequence). The CDR3 has 14 amino acids. V shed 4 bases and J 8 bases; nucleotides not matched to a gene: 10. In DNA form, the CDR3 reads TGTGCCAGTAGTACGCAACAGGGGACCTCGGGCTACACCTTC. Translation: CASSTQQGTSGYTF.

The J gene is TRBJ1-1, the V gene TRBV19, with 7 bases aligning to TRBD1. CDR3 length equals 17 residues. The J segment lost 3 bases and the V segment lost 10 bases, leaving 20 bases of the junction unmatched. From germline, CDR1 is LNHDA and CDR2 SQIVND (reference sequence). The CDR3 region has the DNA TGTGCCACTAGGGGAAGGACAGGTCCCAGGGGGGACACTGAAGCTTTCTTT. It codes for CATRGRTGPRGDTEAFF.

The CDR3 reads CASSQDTDSSYNSPLHF. The DNA for the CDR3 is TGCGCCAGCAGCCAAGATACAGATAGCTCCTATAATTCACCCCTCCACTTT. The V gene is TRBV4-1, the J gene TRBJ1-6; D unclear. V was cut by 0 bases and J by 0 bases, with 9 bases left in between. The length of the CDR3 is 17 residues. CDR1 is MGHRA and CDR2 is YSYEKL in the germline V gene.